One T cell receptor beta chain is described in this entry. Its antigen is not known. These data come from a study of T-cell memory formation after mild COVID-19. The CDR3 totals 13 residues. V shed 1 base and J shed 2 bases, with 5 bases lying between them. Germline V gene sequence: CDR1 LGHNA, CDR2 YSLEER. Findings and limits, study-wide: Mainly CM and EM harbored the contracting CD4+ clones; mainly EMRA harbored the CD8+ ones.

MiXCR, applied by TCRdb to the 5' RACE reads, yields one record per CDR3 protein. The repertoire holds 300,000 to 350,000 distinct CDR3 sequences, 19% seen once, with around 20% in the top ten. Material: PBMCs or a T cell subset sorted from them (not recorded which). The receptor comes from a man aged 18 to 29 who had mild COVID-19 (a few samples of this study predate the infection). Cell type and time point are not known. The V gene is TRBV4-3, the J gene TRBJ2-5; D is ambiguous. The DNA for the CDR3 is TGCGCCAGCAGCCAAGTCGAGCAAGAGACCCAGTACTTC. Protein sequence: CASSQVEQETQYF.